A selection of T cell receptor beta chains follows, all from one sample in a study of monozygotic twins with inflammatory bowel disease. TCRdb re-called the 5' RACE reads and shows each CDR3 protein once, DNA omitted. The sample table sets out some 130,000 distinct CDR3 sequences. The sample comprised blood. All receptors come from a human donor with ulcerative colitis or Crohn's disease, or a healthy co-twin of an affected twin (not recorded which). Both conserved end residues are part of each CDR3. Fields, in order: J gene, V gene, CDR3 protein.

TRBJ2-1 | TRBV27 | CASSRQVANNEQFF
TRBJ1-1 | TRBV20-1 | CSARRSNRVNTEAFF
TRBJ2-1 | TRBV4-3 | CASSQEGGPEFF
TRBJ2-6 | TRBV5-1 | CASSSGTTTGAGANVLTF
TRBJ2-5 | TRBV28 | CASSFEEGWTQYF
TRBJ1-5 | TRBV5-1 | CASSLGQGGGQPQHF
TRBJ1-1 | TRBV29-1 | CSVALLQGVGTEAFF
TRBJ2-2 | TRBV4-3 | CASSTLANTGELFF
TRBJ2-3 | TRBV5-1 | CASTQAGLGDTQYF
TRBJ2-7 | TRBV5-1 | CASSKPGQGATQYF
TRBJ2-7 | TRBV11-1 | CASSWGTSGNSYEQYF
TRBJ2-3 | TRBV12-3/TRBV12-4 | CASSEQGYTQYF
TRBJ1-3 | TRBV6-5 | CASSYGTISGNTIYF
TRBJ2-1 | TRBV27 | CASSLARNEQFF
TRBJ1-1 | TRBV7-6 | CASSQDSNTEAFF
TRBJ2-5 | TRBV20-1 | CSARDPASRETQYF
TRBJ2-3 | TRBV9 | CASSVRDWFLTDTQYF
TRBJ2-3 | TRBV6-5 | CASSYTGRNTDTQYF
TRBJ2-5 | TRBV3-1 | CASSQANRGARETQYF
TRBJ2-1 | TRBV7-3 | CASSSLTGAYNEQFF
TRBJ2-1 | TRBV20-1 | CSASNRGLAANEQFF
TRBJ1-2 | TRBV7-9 | CASSSAGGYGYTF